A single TCR beta chain is shown here with its context. The record originates from a study of technical replicates of blood from a handful of donors. CDR3 length equals 18 residues. V was clipped by 5 bases and J by 1 base; unmatched bases: 10. Germline V gene lookup returns CDR1 SGHAT and CDR2 FQNNGV. This table comes from immunoSEQ multiplex PCR, and its TCRdb copy is limited to in-frame clones, with some not included. The sample yields under 95,000 clones, around 94% seen once. This chain links TRBV11-2 with TRBJ2-7; 14 bases are shared with TRBD2. The sequencing sample was made of T cells isolated from PBMCs. The TCR was taken from a human donor in good health. The CDR3 DNA is TGTGCCAGCAGCCGGACTAGCGGGAGGCGGAGGACATCCTACGAGCAGTACTTC. Amino acids: CASSRTSGRRRTSYEQYF. Drawing the rest from reference TRBV11-2 and TRBJ2-7, the complete variable domain is EAGVAQSPRYKIIEKRQSVAFWCNPISGHATLYWYQQILGQGPKLLIQFQNNGVVDDSQLPKDRFSAERLKGVDSTLKIQPAKLEDSAVYLCASSRTSGRRRTSYEQYFGPGTRLTVT.